This T cell receptor beta chain was sequenced during a study of Graves' ophthalmopathy and Graves' hyperthyroidism. In the study overall: Upon initial diagnosis and before any treatment, peripheral blood was collected.

V shed 7 bases and J shed 0 bases, with 10 bases lying between them. CDR1 MNHNS and CDR2 SASEGT come from the germline V gene. This CDR3 has 14 residues. This clonotype was observed at least ten times. Its target is unknown. Presentation of ophthalmopathy in the donors involved moderate-to-severe activity, CAS ≥3, NOSPECS ≥4 and a duration under 3 months. Amplified material comprised TCR beta CDR3 regions derived from RNA transcripts. The authors performed first-round RT-PCR with HTBI primers and then a second-round multiplex PCR. MiXCR was run by TCRdb on the multiplex PCR reads, yielding one entry per CDR3 protein. The repertoire has approximately 460,000 distinct CDR3 sequences, approximately 14% of them found once; the top ten carry 9.8%. Study-wide findings and caveats: Thyroid clonotypes that were expanded above 0.001 frequency mostly also appeared in blood.

Input material: blood. The sequence derives from a woman in her twenties or thirties with Graves' ophthalmopathy. The rearrangement links TRBV6-1 to TRBJ1-5; D is possibly TRBD1 (6 bases). CDR3 in amino acids: CASKQGISNQPQHF. The CDR3 DNA sequence: TGTGCCAGCAAACAGGGCATTAGCAATCAGCCCCAGCATTTT.